In its sample, the clone carrying this TCR beta chain was seen a few times. Antigen: not known. Sequenced by immunoSEQ multiplex PCR; TCRdb stores in-frame clones only, minus some. The table records 3,500 to 5,500 clones, roughly 21% of them present only once. These data belong to a study of sequential checkpoint blockade in melanoma. Study-level points and caveats: Patients with week-13 increases in T-cell fraction and clonality benefited about 30 times more often.

Treatment defined: randomized to nivolumab then ipilimumab (arm A) or the reverse (arm B). Per germline, CDR1 SGHTA and CDR2 FQGNSA. The CDR3 runs 13 residues. Trimming took 5 bases from V and 1 from J, leaving 6 bases between them. The chain recombines TRBV7-2 with TRBJ1-3; D gene ambiguous. This specimen was tumor tissue (inferred from file names), taken from a patient given nivolumab and ipilimumab in sequence. This clonotype originated in a human donor with melanoma. CDR3 protein: CASSPSSGNTIYF. The DNA for the CDR3 is TGTGCCAGCAGCCCGTCGTCTGGAAACACCATATATTTT.